The rows below give T cell receptor beta chains drawn from one sample of a study of T-cell reconstitution after alpha-beta-depleted transplantation in children. One entry per CDR3 protein results from TCRdb running MiXCR on the PCR reads. The table lists just under 350,000 distinct CDR3 sequences, roughly 16% of them singletons. Source: PBMCs, mostly from graft donor cells, taken 360 days after TCRalphabeta/CD19-depleted stem cell transplant. These receptors were collected from a male patient aged 2 to 9 who had a stem cell transplant for acute lymphoblastic leukemia, so the T cells may come from the graft donor. CDR3s include the opening cysteine and the closing phenylalanine or tryptophan. The D gene is left open where the match is weak. Rows give clone size only sometimes, using once, few, many, or a class for an expanded clone.

many	TRBV4-3	TRBJ2-7	-	TGCGCCAGCAGCCCGGGACTCTTCTCCTACGAGCAGTACTTC	CASSPGLFSYEQYF
few	TRBV3-1	TRBJ2-1	TRBD2	TGTGCCAGCAGCCAAGATGGCGGGAGCCCCAGATACAATGAGCAGTTCTTC	CASSQDGGSPRYNEQFF
-	TRBV5-1	TRBJ2-7	-	TGCGCCAGCAGCCTCGCGCCGGGGTCTGACGAGCAGTACTTC	CASSLAPGSDEQYF
-	TRBV4-2	TRBJ1-5	TRBD1	TGTGCCAGCAGCCGCCGGGTAGGCGGGACAGGGTCGGCGTGGGGCAATCAGCCCCAGCATTTT	CASSRRVGGTGSAWGNQPQHF
-	TRBV4-1	TRBJ2-6	-	TGCGCCAGCAGCCAATTCTCTGGGGCCAACGTCCTGACTTTC	CASSQFSGANVLTF
-	TRBV20-1	TRBJ2-7	-	TGCAGTGCTAGATTATGGCCATTCACTACCTACGAGCAGTACTTC	CSARLWPFTTYEQYF
-	TRBV5-1	TRBJ2-6	-	TGCGCCAGCAGCCAAGTAGCTGGGGCCAACGTCCTGACTTTC	CASSQVAGANVLTF
-	TRBV5-1	TRBJ2-1	-	TGCGCCAGCAGCTTGGTTTCTAACCCAGGGCACAATGAGCAGTTCTTC	CASSLVSNPGHNEQFF
few	TRBV4-2	TRBJ2-1	TRBD2	TGTGCCAGCAGCCGAGCTCCTTCGGGACTAGCCGCCTACTCCTACAATGAGCAGTTCTTC	CASSRAPSGLAAYSYNEQFF
-	TRBV12-3/TRBV12-4	TRBJ2-7	-	TGTGCCAGCAGTTTAAGGCAGGTCGGGGAGCAGTACTTC	CASSLRQVGEQYF
many	TRBV12-3/TRBV12-4	TRBJ2-1	TRBD2	TGTGCCAGCAGCTTTACTAGCGGGGTTTACAATGAGCAGTTCTTC	CASSFTSGVYNEQFF
-	TRBV5-1	TRBJ2-5	-	TGCGCCAGCAGCATGACAGGGACTGAGACCCAGTACTTC	CASSMTGTETQYF
-	TRBV18	TRBJ2-2	-	TGTGCCAGCTCACCGTGGAGGACCCTAGACGGGGAGCTGTTTTTT	CASSPWRTLDGELFF
few	TRBV28	TRBJ2-7	TRBD1	TGTGCCAGCAGCCTGGACAGGGACGACGAGCAGTACTTC	CASSLDRDDEQYF
-	TRBV12-3/TRBV12-4	TRBJ2-7	-	TGTGCCAGCAGTGTTCGGGGGGCAAGTTCCTACGAGCAGTACTTC	CASSVRGASSYEQYF
-	TRBV9	TRBJ2-1	TRBD2	TGTGCCAGCAGCGCTTTAGCGGGAGGGCAGAGAAATGAGCAGTTCTTC	CASSALAGGQRNEQFF
-	TRBV12-3/TRBV12-4	TRBJ2-7	-	TGTGCCAGCACCCAGGGGGGGGGCGGGAGGGAGCAGTACTTC	CASTQGGGGREQYF
few	TRBV20-1	TRBJ2-1	TRBD2	TGCAGTGCTAGAGATTTCGCGGGAGGGTACAATGAGCAGTTCTTC	CSARDFAGGYNEQFF
-	TRBV20-1	TRBJ2-5	-	TGCAGTGCTACAGAGGGGGGACTTACCCAGTACTTC	CSATEGGLTQYF
few	TRBV5-1	TRBJ2-7	TRBD2	TGCGCCAGCAGCTTGGCGCGTGGACTAGCCGCCACCTACGAGCAGTACTTC	CASSLARGLAATYEQYF
few	TRBV18	TRBJ2-6	-	TGTGCCAGCTCACCACGGGCGACCTCTGGGGCCAACGTCCTGACTTTC	CASSPRATSGANVLTF
few	TRBV11-2	TRBJ1-2	-	TGTGCCAGCAGCTCCACTAAGGGGGGTAATGGCTACACCTTC	CASSSTKGGNGYTF
-	TRBV7-9	TRBJ1-6	-	TGTGCCAGCAGCTTAGGGCAGGGAGCTAAAAATTCACCCCTCCACTTT	CASSLGQGAKNSPLHF
few	TRBV4-3	TRBJ2-1	TRBD2	TGCGCCAGCAGCTCGGTTAGCGGGAGGTACAATGAGCAGTTCTTC	CASSSVSGRYNEQFF
few	TRBV6-2/TRBV6-3	TRBJ2-7	TRBD1	TGTGCCAGCACCTACAGGGGCACACTCTACGAGCAGTACTTC	CASTYRGTLYEQYF
few	TRBV7-9	TRBJ2-1	-	TGTGCCAGCAGCTTAAGACCTTACGAGCAGTTCTTC	CASSLRPYEQFF
many	TRBV7-2	TRBJ1-2	TRBD1	TGTGCCAGCAGCGCCCGGACAGGGAATGGCTACACCTTC	CASSARTGNGYTF
few	TRBV6-5	TRBJ2-1	-	TGTGCCAGCAGGACAAGGTGGCGAGGTAACAATGAGCAGTTCTTC	CASRTRWRGNNEQFF
-	TRBV3-1	TRBJ2-7	-	TGTGCCAGCAGCCTGACCGGGTCAACCTACGAGCAGTACTTC	CASSLTGSTYEQYF
-	TRBV5-1	TRBJ2-5	-	TGCGCCAGCAGCTTGGGAGGGAAACAAGAGACCCAGTACTTC	CASSLGGKQETQYF
few	TRBV3-1	TRBJ2-3	-	TGTGCCAGCAGCCACGACACGGGTCTCAGAGATACGCAGTATTTT	CASSHDTGLRDTQYF
many	TRBV27	TRBJ2-7	TRBD1	TGTGCCAGCAGTTTAACGGTCCCCGGACAGGGTGGGACCTACGAGCAGTACTTC	CASSLTVPGQGGTYEQYF
-	TRBV6-5	TRBJ2-5	TRBD2	TGTGCCAGCAGCTATGGAGCGGGAGACGAGACCCAGTACTTC	CASSYGAGDETQYF
many	TRBV19	TRBJ2-1	-	TGTGCCAGTAGTATGTCACCCGCATTGGGTGAGCAGTTCTTC	CASSMSPALGEQFF
many	TRBV28	TRBJ2-3	-	TGTGCCAGCAGCGCCCCTCCGGGTTCCTCTAGCACAGATACGCAGTATTTT	CASSAPPGSSSTDTQYF
-	TRBV6-1	TRBJ2-5	-	TGTGCCAGCAGTGTGACAGGCCCCAAGACCCAGTACTTC	CASSVTGPKTQYF
-	TRBV5-8	TRBJ2-2	-	TGTGCCATGGGCTTGGGGCTCCGCCCCGGGGAGCTGTTTTTT	CAMGLGLRPGELFF
few	TRBV28	TRBJ2-1	TRBD2	TGTGCCAGCAGTTTTAGACTAGCGGGAGACGATGAGCAGTTCTTC	CASSFRLAGDDEQFF
few	TRBV9	TRBJ1-1	-	TGTGCCAGCAGCGTAGTGGTCAACACTGAAGCTTTCTTT	CASSVVVNTEAFF
few	TRBV27	TRBJ2-2	-	TGTGCCAGCAAGACTAGCGGGGAGCTGTTTTTT	CASKTSGELFF
-	TRBV9	TRBJ2-1	-	TGTGCCAGCAGCATAGGGGCCCATGAGCAGTTCTTC	CASSIGAHEQFF
-	TRBV20-1	TRBJ1-1	TRBD1	TGCAGTGCCCCAAAACAGGGGCCTTCCACTGAAGCTTTCTTT	CSAPKQGPSTEAFF
-	TRBV18	TRBJ2-7	TRBD1	TGTGCCAGCTCACCTCGACAGGGGGAGCAGTACTTC	CASSPRQGEQYF
-	TRBV7-9	TRBJ2-3	-	TGTGCCAGCAGCTTAGCCCTCCAGGGGCGCGATACGCAGTATTTT	CASSLALQGRDTQYF
few	TRBV12-3/TRBV12-4	TRBJ2-2	-	TGTGCCAGCAGTTTGGCTAGCTCCGGGGAGCTGTTTTTT	CASSLASSGELFF
many	TRBV4-2	TRBJ1-5	TRBD1	TGTGCCAGCAGCCAAGGGGACAGGGGGGGTCAGCCCCAGCATTTT	CASSQGDRGGQPQHF
many	TRBV6-5	TRBJ1-1	-	TGTGCCAGCAGTTACTCACCCGGGACAAGTGAAGCTTTCTTT	CASSYSPGTSEAFF
-	TRBV29-1	TRBJ2-7	-	TGCAGCGTTGGGGGTCGAAGGAGTTCGTCCTACGAGCAGTACTTC	CSVGGRRSSSYEQYF
-	TRBV11-3	TRBJ2-5	-	TGTGCCAGCAGCTTTGGCCCCGATTCGGAGACCCAGTACTTC	CASSFGPDSETQYF
-	TRBV30	TRBJ2-3	TRBD2	TGTGCCTGGAGTGTGCTAGCGGGTTTTACAGATACGCAGTATTTT	CAWSVLAGFTDTQYF
-	TRBV28	TRBJ2-5	TRBD1	TGTGCCAGCAGTGATACAACAGGGGGTACTCAAGAGACCCAGTACTTC	CASSDTTGGTQETQYF
-	TRBV5-1	TRBJ2-5	-	TGCGCCAGCAGGCGAGGTGGGCAGGGACCGGAGGAGACCCAGTACTTC	CASRRGGQGPEETQYF
-	TRBV27	TRBJ1-5	-	TGTGCCAGCAGACTCAGGGGTATGAATCAGCCCCAGCATTTT	CASRLRGMNQPQHF
-	TRBV6-6	TRBJ1-1	TRBD1	TGTGCCAGCAGTCCCGGGACAGGCCCTGAAGCTTTCTTT	CASSPGTGPEAFF
many	TRBV7-2	TRBJ1-1	-	TGTGCCAGCAGCTTAATTCCAGCCACCTACACTGAAGCTTTCTTT	CASSLIPATYTEAFF
-	TRBV10-3	TRBJ2-5	-	TGTGCCACCCATGAGGCAGGGCGAGAGACCCAGTACTTC	CATHEAGRETQYF
few	TRBV6-6	TRBJ2-7	-	TGTGCCAGCAGTTACAGGCCTCGCTACGAGCAGTACTTC	CASSYRPRYEQYF
-	TRBV5-1	TRBJ2-3	-	TGCGCCAGCAGCGGGGACTTCTTCACAGATACGCAGTATTTT	CASSGDFFTDTQYF
many	TRBV4-3	TRBJ2-7	-	TGCGCCAGCAGCCAATCGACATCGCTCTCCTACGAGCAGTACTTC	CASSQSTSLSYEQYF